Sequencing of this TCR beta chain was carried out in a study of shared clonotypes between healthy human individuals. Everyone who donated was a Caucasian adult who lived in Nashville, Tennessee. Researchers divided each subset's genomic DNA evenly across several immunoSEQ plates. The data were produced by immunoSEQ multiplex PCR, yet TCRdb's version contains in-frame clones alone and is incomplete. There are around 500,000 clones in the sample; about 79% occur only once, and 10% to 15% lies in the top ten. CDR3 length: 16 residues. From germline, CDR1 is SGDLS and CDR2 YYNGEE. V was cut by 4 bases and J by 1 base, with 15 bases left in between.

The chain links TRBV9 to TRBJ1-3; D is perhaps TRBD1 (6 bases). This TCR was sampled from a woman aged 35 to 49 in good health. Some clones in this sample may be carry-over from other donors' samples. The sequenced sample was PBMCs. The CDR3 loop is CASSYRDTWSGNTIYF. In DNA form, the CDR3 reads TGTGCCAGCAGCTACCGGGACACCTGGTCTGGAAACACCATATATTTT.